The 24 T cell receptor beta chains given below trace back to one sample, sequenced in a study of liver allograft versus peripheral blood T cells. Study-level background: Repertoires from peripheral blood of liver transplant recipients were compared with those inside their transplanted livers.

A single record per CDR3 protein comes from TCRdb applying MiXCR to the reads. This table holds approximately 5,200 distinct CDR3 sequences, around 17% found once. The receptors come from a human patient who had a liver transplant. The T cells may partly be graft donor cells.

CDR3 nucleotides: TGTGCCAGCAGTTCCTACAGGGGACTCCACAATGAGCAGTTCTTC. It encodes CASSSYRGLHNEQFF. The chain joins TRBV28 to TRBJ2-1; D perhaps matches TRBD1 (7 bases). The CDR3 is 15 amino acids. Germline V lookup: CDR1 MDHEN, CDR2 SYDVKM. The germline V and J ends were trimmed by 4 bases and 5 bases, with 15 bases remaining between them.

The chain joins TRBV12-3 or TRBV12-4 to TRBJ2-2, with D perhaps matching TRBD2 (5 bases). V lost 4 bases, J lost 4 bases, and 10 bases lay in between. The CDR3 spans 14 residues. CDR3 loop: CASSSPGLTGELFF. CDR3 DNA sequence: TGTGCCAGCAGTTCACCAGGACTCACCGGGGAGCTGTTTTTT.

V usage is TRBV9 and J usage is TRBJ2-5, with D tentatively TRBD1 or TRBD2 (5 bases each). This CDR3 has 14 residues. Germline V lookup: CDR1 SGDLS, CDR2 YYNGEE. V was clipped by 2 bases and J by 2 bases, with 10 bases between them. This CDR3 is CASSVVGTQETQYF. CDR3 sequence (DNA): TGTGCCAGCAGCGTGGTAGGGACGCAAGAGACCCAGTACTTC.

This clonotype was detected ten times or more. The chain employs TRBV27 and TRBJ2-1, with unresolved D. The V gene's germline CDR1 is MNHEY and CDR2 SMNVEV (reference sequence). Trimming cost V 4 bases and J 2 bases, with 12 bases left between them. The CDR3 runs to 15 residues. The CDR3 DNA reads TGTGCCAGCAGTTCTCCACCAGTGACCTACAATGAGCAGTTCTTC. Protein sequence: CASSSPPVTYNEQFF.

Ten or more counts support this clonotype. The chain joins TRBV5-6 to TRBJ2-7; D might be TRBD2 (6 bases). This CDR3 is 14 amino acids long. Trimming took off 4 bases at V and 0 bases at J, with 11 bases between the two ends. In germline, CDR1 is SGHDT, CDR2 YYEEEE. The CDR3 DNA sequence: TGTGCCAGCAGCCCGACGACTAGCTCCTACGAGCAGTACTTC. It translates to CASSPTTSSYEQYF.

This clonotype has a count of ten or more. V is TRBV7-9 and J is TRBJ2-7, with 7 positions matching TRBD1. This CDR3 has 12 residues. Germline assignment: CDR1 SEHNR and CDR2 FQNEAQ (reference sequence). Trimming removed 5 bases from V and 6 bases from J; junction bases left unmatched: 4. CDR3 amino acids: CASSGQASEQYF. CDR3 nucleotides: TGTGCCAGCAGCGGACAGGCAAGCGAGCAGTACTTC. Together with reference TRBV7-9 and TRBJ2-7, the CDR3 gives the full variable domain: DTGVSQNPRHKITKRGQNVTFRCDPISEHNRLYWYRQTLGQGPEFLTYFQNEAQLEKSRLLSDRFSAERPKGSFSTLEIQRTEQGDSAMYLCASSGQASEQYFGPGTRLTVT.

By sample fraction, this clonotype is medium-sized. In nucleotides, the CDR3 is TGTGCCAGCAGCACTAGCGGGGGACGCTCTGGGGCCAACGTCCTGACTTTC. Translation gives CASSTSGGRSGANVLTF. The gene calls are TRBV7-2 and TRBJ2-6; 11 positions match TRBD2. V shed 5 bases, J shed 0 bases, and the junction held 3 bases outside the gene matches. The CDR3 has 17 amino acids. The germline V gene has CDR1 SGHTA and CDR2 FQGNSA.

V and J are TRBV7-9 and TRBJ2-5; D possibly corresponds to TRBD1 (5 bases). Per the germline V gene, CDR1 is SEHNR and CDR2 is FQNEAQ (reference sequence). The CDR3 consists of 14 residues. The V end was cut by 4 bases, the J end by 1 base, with 10 bases between. CDR3 protein: CASSSAGFQETQYF. The CDR3 bases are TGTGCCAGCAGCTCAGCAGGGTTCCAAGAGACCCAGTACTTC. Drawing the rest from reference TRBV7-9 and TRBJ2-5, the complete variable domain is DTGVSQNPRHKITKRGQNVTFRCDPISEHNRLYWYRQTLGQGPEFLTYFQNEAQLEKSRLLSDRFSAERPKGSFSTLEIQRTEQGDSAMYLCASSSAGFQETQYFGPGTRLLVL.

The count of this clonotype is one. The gene calls are TRBV14 and TRBJ2-3, with unresolved D. The V gene lost 1 base and the J gene lost 2 bases, with 7 bases spanning the gap. CDR1 and CDR2 (germline): SGHDN, FVKESK. This CDR3 is built from 14 residues. CDR3 nucleotides: TGTGCCAGCAGCCAAGTTAGATACACAGATACGCAGTATTTT. It translates to CASSQVRYTDTQYF. The variable domain in full, with the rest retrieved from reference TRBV14 and TRBJ2-3, is EAGVTQFPSHSVIEKGQTVTLRCDPISGHDNLYWYRRVMGKEIKFLLHFVKESKQDESGMPNNRFLAERTGGTYSTLKVQPAELEDSGVYFCASSQVRYTDTQYFGPGTRLTVL.

This clonotype is medium-sized (0.01 to 0.1%) in the sample. The chain joins TRBV6-5 to TRBJ1-1; D perhaps matches TRBD1 (5 bases). V was clipped by 0 bases and J by 0 bases, with 8 bases between them. Germline CDR1 and CDR2: MNHEY and SVGAGI. The CDR3 loop spans 15 amino acids. The CDR3: CASSYSSGLNTEAFF. Here the CDR3 DNA reads TGTGCCAGCAGTTACTCGTCAGGGCTGAACACTGAAGCTTTCTTT.

This clonotype qualifies as medium-sized (0.01 to 0.1%). This sequence joins TRBV28 and TRBJ2-5; D is tentatively TRBD1 or TRBD2 (5 bases each). Germline values: CDR1 MDHEN, CDR2 SYDVKM. The CDR3 is made up of 17 amino acids. V was shortened by 6 bases and J by 0 bases, with 20 bases between the two germline ends. The DNA of the CDR3 is TGTGCCAGCAGCTCCCAGGTAGAGGGGTTGTACCAAGAGACCCAGTACTTC. Protein sequence: CASSSQVEGLYQETQYF.

By sample fraction, this clonotype is medium-sized. The chain has TRBV18 and TRBJ2-7; TRBD2 is a possible D gene (5 bases). Germline lookup yields CDR1 KGHSH and CDR2 LQKENI. V lost 0 bases and J 6 bases, leaving 9 bases between the germline ends. The length of the CDR3 is 13 residues. DNA of the CDR3: TGTGCCAGCTCACCACCGTCGGGGTTCGAGCAGTACTTC. Its translation is CASSPPSGFEQYF.

This clonotype was counted ten times or more. The chain joins TRBV6-1 to TRBJ1-2; 8 nucleotides line up with TRBD1. Germline CDR1 reads MNHNS; CDR2 reads SASEGT. V shed 5 bases and J 6 bases; nucleotides not matched to a gene: 20. The CDR3 contains 18 residues. CDR3: CASSQEIRPTGAVDGYTF. DNA for the CDR3: TGTGCCAGCAGTCAAGAGATCAGACCGACAGGGGCGGTTGATGGCTACACCTTC.

In its sample, this clonotype is medium-sized. In DNA, the CDR3 is TGTGCCAGCAGCCAAGCGGCTATAGCGGGAGATTATGAGCAGTTCTTC. This translates into CASSQAAIAGDYEQFF. The V gene is TRBV7-2, the J gene TRBJ2-1, with 9 bases that match TRBD2. V lost 5 bases, J lost 8 bases, and 13 bases stayed unmatched. The CDR3 is made up of 16 amino acids. In germline, CDR1 is SGHTA, CDR2 FQGNSA. Drawing the rest from reference TRBV7-2 and TRBJ2-1, the complete variable domain is GAGVSQSPSNKVTEKGKDVELRCDPISGHTALYWYRQSLGQGLEFLIYFQGNSAPDKSGLPSDRFSAERTGGSVSTLTIQRTQQEDSAVYLCASSQAAIAGDYEQFFGPGTRLTVL.

This clonotype has just a few counts. CDR3 sequence (DNA): TGTGCCAGCAGCCGAGGGGGTGGCAATCAGCCCCAGCATTTT. The encoded protein is CASSRGGGNQPQHF. This sequence joins TRBV5-6 and TRBJ1-5, with D tentatively TRBD1 (6 bases). The CDR3 consists of 14 residues. Germline CDR1 and CDR2: SGHDT and YYEEEE. The V gene lost 4 bases and the J gene lost 2 bases, with 10 bases spanning the gap.

This clonotype was found a few times. CDR3 DNA: TGTGCCAGCAGCCCCCGGACAGGGGACAATGAGCAGTTCTTC. This sequence encodes CASSPRTGDNEQFF. V usage is TRBV7-9 and J usage is TRBJ2-1; TRBD1 matches at 9 bases. J was trimmed by 5 bases and V by 5 bases; bases with no gene match: 4. CDR1 is SEHNR, CDR2 FQNEAQ, per germline (reference sequence). The CDR3 is 14 residues long.

About this clonotype: A much more abundant neighbour one base away suggests this may be a read error. This sequence joins TRBV6-1 and TRBJ2-7, with 9 bases that match TRBD1. V trimming: 1 base; J trimming: 3 bases; junction bases outside the gene matches: 4. CDR1 is MNHNS, CDR2 SASEGT, per germline. The CDR3 length is 15 residues. CDR3 sequence reads: CASSEGGTGFYEQYF. CDR3 nucleotides: TGTGCCAGCAGTGAAGGGGGGACAGGGTTCTACGAGCAGTACTTC.

Note on this clonotype: A much more abundant neighbour one base away suggests this may be a read error. The rearrangement links TRBV19 to TRBJ1-4, with 7 nucleotides matching TRBD1. Germline CDR1 and CDR2: LNHDA and SQIVND (reference sequence). The length of the CDR3 is 16 residues. CDR3 region: CASSTNRQGVNGKLFF. The CDR3 nucleotides read TGTGCCAGTAGTACCAACCGACAGGGAGTAAATGGAAAACTGTTTTTT.

This clonotype came up many times. The chain carries TRBV6-1 and TRBJ2-1, with 11 bases fitting TRBD2. The CDR3 sequence is 14 residues long. Trimming at V came to 10 bases and at J to 4 bases, leaving 6 bases not matched to a gene. Germline assignment: CDR1 MNHNS and CDR2 SASEGT. The CDR3 coding sequence is TGTGCCACCCGGACTAGCGGGCATTACAATGAGCAGTTCTTC. It specifies CATRTSGHYNEQFF.

This clonotype is categorized as medium-sized. The CDR3, as DNA: TGTGCCAGTAGTATCGTTCTGAGTCAGGGGGATGCCTCGCCCTCCTACGAGCAGTACTTC. Its translation is CASSIVLSQGDASPSYEQYF. The V call is TRBV19, the J call TRBJ2-7, with 7 bases identical to TRBD1. After removal of 3 bases from V and 0 bases from J, the junction contained 20 bases not matched to a gene. Germline CDR1 LNHDA, CDR2 SQIVND (reference sequence). The CDR3 length is 20 residues. Together with reference TRBV19 and TRBJ2-7, the CDR3 gives the full variable domain: DGGITQSPKYLFRKEGQNVTLSCEQNLNHDAMYWYRQDPGQGLRLIYYSQIVNDFQKGDIAEGYSVSREKKESFPLTVTSAQKNPTAFYLCASSIVLSQGDASPSYEQYFGPGTRLTVT.

This chain joins TRBV15 and TRBJ2-1; TRBD1 might be the D (5 bases). V lost 5 bases to trimming and J lost 0 bases, with 14 bases between them. CDR1 and CDR2 from the germline V gene are LNHNV and YYDKDF (reference sequence). The CDR3 length is 16 residues. The CDR3 loop reads CATSGTQVSSYNEQFF. In DNA, the CDR3 is TGTGCCACCAGCGGAACACAGGTTAGCTCCTACAATGAGCAGTTCTTC.

The table lists this clonotype with a few counts. This rearrangement joins TRBV28 to TRBJ1-1; possibly TRBD1 for D (5 bases). Deletions cut 6 bases from V and 4 bases from J, with 18 bases between. Germline assignment: CDR1 MDHEN and CDR2 SYDVKM. This CDR3 region has 15 residues. The CDR3 is CASRPQTVRGTEAFF. The CDR3 DNA reads TGTGCCAGCAGACCTCAGACAGTTCGGGGCACTGAAGCTTTCTTT.

The V gene is TRBV30, the J gene TRBJ2-7, with a possible D match to TRBD2 (5 bases). Deletions cut 0 bases from V and 4 bases from J, with 22 bases between. CDR1 is GTSNPN and CDR2 is SVGIG in the germline V gene (reference sequence). CDR3 length: 17 amino acids. The CDR3 DNA reads TGTGCCTGGAGTGTAAGAATGGCGGGCGAGGGTATTTACGAGCAGTACTTC. As protein: CAWSVRMAGEGIYEQYF.

By sample share, this clonotype is medium-sized. V and J are TRBV15 and TRBJ1-1; maybe TRBD1 (5 bases). V lost 3 bases to trimming and J lost 5 bases, with 13 bases between them. The CDR3 sequence is 14 residues long. CDR1 LNHNV and CDR2 YYDKDF come from the germline V gene (reference sequence). In nucleotides, the CDR3 is TGTGCCACCAGCAGGGGGGGGGGAGGAACTGAAGCTTTCTTT. Its protein is CATSRGGGGTEAFF.